These 31 T cell receptor beta chains were all obtained from the same sample, sequenced in a study of cytomegalovirus exposure and HLA in healthy donors. The table came from immunoSEQ multiplex PCR; TCRdb's copy has only in-frame clones and leaves some out. Of fewer than 85,000 clones listed, around 94% are singletons. Sequences were obtained from PBMCs. These receptors originate from a woman aged 18-29 years in good health and CMV-seronegative.

The chain uses TRBV6-1 and TRBJ1-2; tentatively, D is TRBD1 (5 bases). The germline V gene encodes CDR1 MNHNS and CDR2 SASEGT. Trimming cost V 8 bases and J 1 base, with 17 bases left between them. This CDR3 contains 15 residues. This CDR3 reads CASLFMVTDNYGYTF. CDR3 coding DNA: TGTGCCAGCCTATTTATGGTGACAGATAACTATGGCTACACCTTC.

J is TRBJ1-1 and V is TRBV18; 9 bases align to TRBD1. The CDR3 is 16 residues long. J gave up 3 bases and V 3 bases, and 8 bases lay outside the gene matches. CDR1 is KGHSH, CDR2 LQKENI, per germline. The CDR3: CASSPQQGASDTEAFF. The CDR3 DNA follows: TGTGCCAGCTCACCTCAACAGGGGGCATCAGACACTGAAGCTTTCTTT.

A few counts support this clone. The V and J genes are TRBV2 and TRBJ1-1; D is unresolved. CDR1 and CDR2 (germline): SNHLY, FYNNEI. V was pared by 4 bases and J by 0 bases, with 6 bases between. This CDR3 spans 13 amino acids. This chain's CDR3 is CASSGQVNTEAFF. DNA for the CDR3: TGTGCCAGCAGTGGGCAAGTGAACACTGAAGCTTTCTTT.

The J gene is TRBJ2-1, the V gene TRBV9; TRBD1 aligns across 9 bases. Germline V gene sequence: CDR1 SGDLS, CDR2 YYNGEE. The CDR3 runs to 16 residues. Germline trimming cut 3 bases from V and 4 bases from J; bases unmatched to any gene: 8. CDR3: CASSARQGGGYNEQFF. Written as DNA, the CDR3 is TGTGCCAGCAGCGCCCGACAGGGGGGAGGTTACAATGAGCAGTTCTTC.

The rearrangement joins TRBV7-2 to TRBJ2-7; D is possibly TRBD1 (7 bases). There are 14 residues in the CDR3. V gave up 5 bases and J gave up 3 bases, with 14 bases separating them. Germline V CDR1 and CDR2: SGHTA, FQGNSA. CDR3 sequence reads: CASSPQGTVYEQYF. CDR3 DNA: TGTGCCAGCAGCCCACAGGGGACTGTCTACGAGCAGTACTTC. The entire variable domain, with the rest obtained from reference TRBV7-2 and TRBJ2-7, is as follows: GAGVSQSPSNKVTEKGKDVELRCDPISGHTALYWYRQSLGQGLEFLIYFQGNSAPDKSGLPSDRFSAERTGGSVSTLTIQRTQQEDSAVYLCASSPQGTVYEQYFGPGTRLTVT.

The chain links TRBV4-3 to TRBJ2-1; the D gene is possibly TRBD1 (6 bases). V gave up 0 bases and J gave up 8 bases, with 8 bases separating them. This CDR3 is built from 13 residues. The germline V gene has CDR1 LGHNA and CDR2 YSLEER. Here the CDR3 reads CASSQDRGDEQFF. CDR3 sequence (DNA): TGCGCCAGCAGCCAAGACAGGGGCGATGAGCAGTTCTTC.

This chain links TRBV7-9 with TRBJ2-7, with a weak D call TRBD2 (6 bases). V gave up 6 bases and J gave up 0 bases, with 9 bases separating them. This CDR3 has 13 residues. Germline V gene lookup returns CDR1 SEHNR and CDR2 FQNEAQ (reference sequence). The CDR3 protein is CASRPGGSYEQYF. The CDR3 region has the DNA TGTGCCAGCAGGCCCGGGGGCTCCTACGAGCAGTACTTC.

The chain is built from TRBV13 and TRBJ2-7, with 7 positions matching TRBD2. This CDR3 spans 14 amino acids. V was clipped by 3 bases and J by 2 bases; unmatched bases: 4. The germline gives CDR1 PRHDT, CDR2 FYEKMQ (reference sequence). Written as DNA, the CDR3 is TGTGCCAGCAGCTTGGCGGGGACTACCTACGAGCAGTACTTC. Translation gives CASSLAGTTYEQYF.

The rearrangement uses TRBV5-1 and TRBJ1-2, with D perhaps TRBD1 (6 bases). This CDR3 has 14 amino acids. V lost 3 bases to trimming and J lost 4 bases, with 13 bases between them. From germline, CDR1 is SGHRS and CDR2 YFSETQ. CDR3 nucleotides: TGCGCCAGCAGCTACTTACAGGGATCCTATGGCTACACCTTC. Translated, it gives CASSYLQGSYGYTF.

This clone was seen only a few times. J is TRBJ2-3 and V is TRBV11-2; the match to TRBD2 covers 10 bases. Germline CDR1 is SGHAT and CDR2 is FQNNGV. CDR3 length: 15 residues. The trim removed 5 bases at V and 0 bases at J, leaving 2 bases unmatched. The CDR3 bases are TGTGCCAGCAGCCGAGCGGGGGGGAGCACAGATACGCAGTATTTT. This gives the protein CASSRAGGSTDTQYF.

This clone was detected only once. The chain recombines TRBV7-9 with TRBJ1-2; 12 bases match TRBD1. The V gene's germline CDR1 is SEHNR and CDR2 FQNEAQ (reference sequence). The CDR3 totals 16 residues. The ends lost 6 bases at V and 6 bases at J; junction bases unmatched: 11. The CDR3 DNA follows: TGTGCCAGCAGTCCAGCGGGGACAGGGGGCGGCGATGGCTACACCTTC. Translated: CASSPAGTGGGDGYTF.

This chain uses TRBV5-1 with TRBJ1-1; 7 positions agree with TRBD1. Germline-derived CDR1 and CDR2 are SGHRS and YFSETQ. The CDR3 length is 14 residues. Trimming removed 4 bases from V and 4 bases from J; junction bases left unmatched: 7. For the CDR3, the DNA is TGCGCCAGCAGCATCCAGGGGGAAGGCACTGAAGCTTTCTTT. Its protein is CASSIQGEGTEAFF.

The chain has TRBV15 and TRBJ2-2, with TRBD2 matching 11 bases. The CDR3 is made up of 17 amino acids. The V gene's germline CDR1 is LNHNV and CDR2 YYDKDF (reference sequence). J was trimmed by 7 bases and V by 0 bases; bases with no gene match: 7. This chain's CDR3 is CATSRERSGGESGELFF. CDR3 coding DNA: TGTGCCACCAGCAGAGAGCGTAGCGGGGGGGAGAGCGGGGAGCTGTTTTTT.

DNA of the CDR3: TGTGCCAGCACCCCAGGCTACGAGCAGTACTTC. Its protein product is CASTPGYEQYF. The rearrangement uses TRBV6-6 and TRBJ2-7; D gene ambiguous. The V and J ends lost 7 bases and 3 bases respectively, with 7 bases between them. This CDR3 comprises 11 residues. Germline V gene data show CDR1 as MNHNY and CDR2 as SVGAGI (reference sequence).

The chain employs TRBV2 and TRBJ1-2; D might be TRBD1 (6 bases). This CDR3 has 13 amino acids. CDR1 and CDR2 from the germline V gene are SNHLY and FYNNEI. V was shortened by 11 bases and J by 2 bases, with 15 bases between the two germline ends. CDR3 loop: CAGRRTENYGYTF. CDR3 nucleotides: TGTGCCGGTCGGAGGACAGAGAACTATGGCTACACCTTC.

The chain links TRBV2 to TRBJ1-1; 9 bases map to TRBD1. The CDR3 is 16 amino acids. Germline values: CDR1 SNHLY, CDR2 FYNNEI. With V trimmed by 6 bases and J by 2 bases, 10 bases remained unmatched. CDR3 region: CASRARQGVANTEAFF. In DNA, the CDR3 is TGTGCCAGCAGGGCGAGACAGGGGGTGGCAAACACTGAAGCTTTCTTT.

The V gene is TRBV7-2, the J gene TRBJ2-1; 10 bases fit TRBD2. Trimming cost V 7 bases and J 5 bases; bases outside gene matches: 11. CDR1 is SGHTA and CDR2 is FQGNSA in the germline V gene. This CDR3 region has 16 residues. The CDR3 DNA is TGTGCCAGCACCATTGGAGGACTAGCGGTAAACAATGAGCAGTTCTTC. It is translated as CASTIGGLAVNNEQFF.

The chain combines TRBV7-6 with TRBJ2-7, with 9 bases fitting TRBD1. V lost 6 bases, J lost 7 bases, and 13 bases stayed unmatched. This CDR3 comprises 15 residues. Germline CDR1 is SGHVS and CDR2 is FNYEAQ. The CDR3 nucleotides are TGTGCCAGCAGTTCCGGGACAGGGCCCTTAGGAGAGCAGTACTTC. This translates into CASSSGTGPLGEQYF.

The chain couples TRBV18 to TRBJ1-5; D might be TRBD1 (5 bases). The length of the CDR3 is 15 residues. From germline, CDR1 is KGHSH and CDR2 LQKENI. V lost 2 bases and J 4 bases, leaving 12 bases between the germline ends. CDR3: CASSPGAGSNQPQHF. The CDR3 nucleotides are TGTGCCAGCTCACCAGGGGCAGGGTCAAATCAGCCCCAGCATTTT. The full variable domain, completed using reference TRBV18 and TRBJ1-5, is NAGVMQNPRHLVRRRGQEARLRCSPMKGHSHVYWYRQLPEEGLKFMVYLQKENIIDESGMPKERFSAEFPKEGPSILRIQQVVRGDSAAYFCASSPGAGSNQPQHFGDGTRLSIL.

The V call is TRBV28, the J call TRBJ1-1; 7 positions match TRBD1. The CDR3 is 14 amino acids. Germline lookup yields CDR1 MDHEN and CDR2 SYDVKM. The ends lost 5 bases at V and 4 bases at J; junction bases unmatched: 7. The CDR3 here is CASSLHRGATEAFF. CDR3 bases: TGTGCCAGCAGTCTTCACAGGGGAGCCACTGAAGCTTTCTTT.

The chain uses TRBV6-5 and TRBJ1-2; D call uncertain. The CDR3 has 12 amino acids. V gave up 8 bases and J gave up 2 bases, with 9 bases separating them. Per germline, CDR1 MNHEY and CDR2 SVGAGI. Here the CDR3 reads CASGWRNYGYTF. CDR3 DNA: TGTGCCAGCGGATGGAGGAACTATGGCTACACCTTC.

This chain joins TRBV30 and TRBJ1-5; TRBD1 aligns across 7 bases. The trim removed 4 bases at V and 0 bases at J, leaving 6 bases unmatched. The length of the CDR3 is 15 residues. Germline V gives CDR1 GTSNPN, CDR2 SVGIG (reference sequence). The CDR3 here is CAWMEGAYSNQPQHF. In nucleotides, the CDR3 is TGTGCCTGGATGGAGGGGGCGTATAGCAATCAGCCCCAGCATTTT.

Written as DNA, the CDR3 is TGTGCCAGCAGTTTCGCGGCTTACGAGCAGTACTTC. It encodes CASSFAAYEQYF. V usage is TRBV28 and J usage is TRBJ2-7; D not certain. This CDR3 contains 12 residues. Trimming took 3 bases from V and 4 from J, leaving 7 bases between them. Germline V lookup: CDR1 MDHEN, CDR2 SYDVKM.

The V gene is TRBV7-2, the J gene TRBJ2-1; maybe TRBD2 (5 bases). In germline, CDR1 is SGHTA, CDR2 FQGNSA. This CDR3 comprises 14 residues. Trimming removed 4 bases at V and 7 bases at J, with 14 bases between. The CDR3 DNA reads TGTGCCAGCAGCTCCTCCGGAGGTGAGAATGAGCAGTTCTTC. Its translation is CASSSSGGENEQFF.

This rearrangement joins TRBV5-4 to TRBJ1-1; the match to TRBD1 covers 7 bases. The length of the CDR3 is 14 residues. The junction had 10 bases not matched to a gene; V was cut back by 5 bases and J by 6 bases. Looked up from germline, CDR1 is SGHNT and CDR2 is YYREEE (reference sequence). CDR3 amino acids: CASRITGESSEAFF. The CDR3 region has the DNA TGTGCCAGCAGAATAACAGGGGAGAGCTCTGAAGCTTTCTTT.

The rearrangement uses TRBV7-9 and TRBJ2-7; D not certain. The germline gives CDR1 SEHNR, CDR2 FQNEAQ (reference sequence). Trimming left V 1 base short and J 6 bases short, with 4 bases between. There are 11 residues in the CDR3. DNA for the CDR3: TGTGCCAGCAGCTTAGACTCCGAGCAGTACTTC. Its translation: CASSLDSEQYF.

This sequence joins TRBV19 and TRBJ1-1; unclear D gene. Germline CDR1 is LNHDA and CDR2 is SQIVND (reference sequence). The CDR3 has 13 residues. Trimming left V 6 bases short and J 0 bases short, with 8 bases between. CDR3 in amino acids: CASRRQVNTEAFF. In DNA form, the CDR3 reads TGTGCCAGTAGGAGACAAGTGAACACTGAAGCTTTCTTT.

This clone showed up just once. The chain is built from TRBV6-5 and TRBJ2-3; 8 bases fit TRBD1. V shed 4 bases and J 4 bases; nucleotides not matched to a gene: 4. CDR3 size: 14 residues. Germline-derived CDR1 and CDR2 are MNHEY and SVGAGI. The CDR3 here is CASSSPRGPDTQYF. DNA of the CDR3: TGTGCCAGCAGTTCCCCCAGGGGGCCAGATACGCAGTATTTT.

J is TRBJ2-3 and V is TRBV5-1; possible D gene TRBD1, 5 bases. Trimming removed 0 bases at V and 5 bases at J, with 13 bases between. CDR1 and CDR2 from the germline V gene are SGHRS and YFSETQ. The CDR3 is made up of 15 amino acids. The CDR3 reads CASSLGQSKGDTQYF. The CDR3 DNA sequence: TGCGCCAGCAGCTTGGGACAGTCTAAGGGAGATACGCAGTATTTT.

Details on this clone: This sample also contains other DNA sequences that code for the same CDR3. This rearrangement joins TRBV4-3 to TRBJ1-1; D not resolved. This CDR3 is built from 14 residues. V was cut by 4 bases and J by 0 bases, with 9 bases left in between. The V gene's germline CDR1 is LGHNA and CDR2 YSLEER. The CDR3 bases are TGCGCCAGCAGCCTCACAGCCATGAACACTGAAGCTTTCTTT. Protein sequence: CASSLTAMNTEAFF.

CDR3: CASSSSGGQEEKLFF. The CDR3 bases are TGTGCCAGCAGCTCCTCAGGGGGCCAGGAGGAAAAACTGTTTTTT. The chain links TRBV7-9 to TRBJ1-4; 8 bases match TRBD1. Germline-derived CDR1 and CDR2 are SEHNR and FQNEAQ (reference sequence). Germline trimming cut 4 bases from V and 8 bases from J; bases unmatched to any gene: 9. CDR3 length: 15 amino acids. Variable domain in full (rest from reference TRBV7-9 and TRBJ1-4): DTGVSQNPRHKITKRGQNVTFRCDPISEHNRLYWYRQTLGQGPEFLTYFQNEAQLEKSRLLSDRFSAERPKGSFSTLEIQRTEQGDSAMYLCASSSSGGQEEKLFFGSGTQLSVL.